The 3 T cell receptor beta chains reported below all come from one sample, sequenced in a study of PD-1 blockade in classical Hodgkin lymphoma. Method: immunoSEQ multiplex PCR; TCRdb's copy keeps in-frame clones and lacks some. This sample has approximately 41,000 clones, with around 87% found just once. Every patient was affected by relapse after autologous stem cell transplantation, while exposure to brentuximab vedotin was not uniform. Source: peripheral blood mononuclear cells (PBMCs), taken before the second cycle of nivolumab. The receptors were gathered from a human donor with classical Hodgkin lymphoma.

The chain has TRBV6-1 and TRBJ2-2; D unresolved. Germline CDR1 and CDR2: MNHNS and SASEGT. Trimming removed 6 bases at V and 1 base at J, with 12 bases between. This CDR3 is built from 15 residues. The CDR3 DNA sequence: TGTGCCAGCAGATTCGACACCCAGAACACCGGGGAGCTGTTTTTT. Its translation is CASRFDTQNTGELFF.

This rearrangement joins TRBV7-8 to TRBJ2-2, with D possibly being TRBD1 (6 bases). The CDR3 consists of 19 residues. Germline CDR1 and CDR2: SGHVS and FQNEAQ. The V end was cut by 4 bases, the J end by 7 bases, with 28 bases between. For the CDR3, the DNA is TGTGCCAGCAGCTCCAAGCGCGAGACCAGGGTGGGACACAACGGGGAGCTGTTTTTT. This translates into CASSSKRETRVGHNGELFF.

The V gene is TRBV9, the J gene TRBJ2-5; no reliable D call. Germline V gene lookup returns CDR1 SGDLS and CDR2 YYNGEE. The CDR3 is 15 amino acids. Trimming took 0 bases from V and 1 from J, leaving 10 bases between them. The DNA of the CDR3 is TGTGCCAGCAGCGTAGCTGTGGCCAGCCAAGAGACCCAGTACTTC. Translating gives CASSVAVASQETQYF.